Sequencing of this T cell receptor beta chain was carried out in a study of CD8+CD57+ T cells in acquired aplastic anemia (dated by TCRdb to the late 2010s). Background on the whole study: DNA extracted from sorted CD4+ and CD8+ cells had a mean of roughly 3.4 ug, with a range of about 0.18 to 27.4 ug. CD8+CD57+ expansion was defined as a frequency above the mean frequency observed in healthy subjects. Study-level results and caveats: CD8+ Simpson's diversity did not differ significantly between patients and healthy controls (P=0.060). Roughly 30 CD8+ CDR3 sequences were shared between patients and controls but appeared highly expressed in patients and within their immunodominant clones.

As regards this clonotype: Its antigen is not yet known. No base quality values were provided; no much bigger clone lies one nucleotide off.

The patients picked for sequencing were ones in whom flow cytometry had shown an expansion of CD8+CD57+ cells. Every patient had a diagnosis of severe acquired aplastic anemia based on International Study of Aplastic Anemia and Agranulocytosis and Camitta criteria. No patient had received any therapy when blood was sampled. In this study, sorted CD4+ and CD8+ T cells from the blood of healthy subjects and of severe aplastic anemia patients had their TCR repertoires deep-sequenced. Patients were enrolled under clinicaltrials.gov protocols 00001620, 01623167, 00001397, 00071045, 00081523 and 00961064 in the USA. Ficoll-Paque density gradient centrifugation was used to isolate peripheral blood mononuclear cells. CD4+ and CD8+ T cells were sorted by FACS or magnetic beads before DNA extraction. Genomic DNA was used as template for profiling of TCR beta VDJ combinations and CDR3 sequences. TCR repertoire sequencing was run on an Illumina HiSeq 2000. Per the source publication's procedure: TRBV/TRBJ rearrangement plots, CDR3 size and DJ length profiles, and Simpson's diversity index were used to evaluate the repertoires. The most abundant DNA sequence in the deep sequencing data was taken as the immunodominant clone. CDR3 amino acid sequences were screened for sharing across subjects and compared with published repertoires and the VDJdb database. The raw public reads went through TCRdb reprocessing: fastp at Q25, MiXCR clone calling, in-frame beta chains kept. A single entry per CDR3 protein holds the most common genes and DNA from its merged rows. The V and J calls reflect TCRdb's pipeline rather than the authors' work. The sample yields approximately 130,000 distinct CDR3 sequences; about two fifths were counted once. Jointly, the top ten make up around 2.7% of the sample.

The sample taken for sequencing was sorted CD4+, CD8+, or CD8+CD57+ T cells (not recorded which) from PBMCs. The sequence derives from a human donor with aplastic anemia.

The CDR3 here reads CASSRTGIGKYEQYF. The DNA sequence reads TGCGCCAGCAGCCGGACAGGGATCGGTAAATACGAGCAGTACTTC. Rearrangement joined TRBV5-1 to TRBJ2-5, and 8 bases in between align with TRBD1. The J call is uncertain, as TRBJ2-7 better fits the DNA end. Including the terminal cysteine and phenylalanine, the CDR3 comprises 15 residues. Only CDR3 DNA remains: 45 bases, in frame from the first base. Looking up the germline V gene yields CDR1 SGHRS and CDR2 YFSETQ.